This TCR beta chain was recovered during a study of CD8 T cells in ankylosing spondylitis. At least ten counts were recorded for this clonotype. Its target is unknown. By quantitative 5'-RACE with molecular barcodes, the TCR beta libraries were made. From the 5' RACE reads, TCRdb called clonotypes with MiXCR, one entry per CDR3 protein. The sample holds over 200,000 distinct CDR3 sequences, roughly a tenth seen once. Trimming cost V 2 bases and J 0 bases, with 4 bases left between them. Germline loops: CDR1 SGHTA, CDR2 FQGTGA. The CDR3 is made up of 13 amino acids. Findings and limits, study-wide: In ankylosing spondylitis patients, matched synovial fluid reportedly showed significant enrichment of disease-linked clones. Disease-linked clones displayed a CD8+ phenotype and appeared relatively rarely in peripheral blood.

Sequenced sample: blood, either unsorted or a sorted T cell fraction (not recorded which). This sequence was found in a male donor with ankylosing spondylitis or in good health (not recorded which). This chain joins TRBV7-3 and TRBJ1-1; D uncertain. The CDR3 DNA follows: TGTGCCAGCAGCTTACGGATGAACACTGAAGCTTTCTTT. Protein: CASSLRMNTEAFF.